This TCR beta chain was profiled in a study of CD8 T cells in ankylosing spondylitis. Study outcomes and limitations: A TCR beta motif made of under 10 highly homologous variants seemed typical of ankylosing spondylitis blood.

V was trimmed by 1 base and J by 9 bases, leaving 19 bases between them. The CDR3 spans 16 residues. Germline V gives CDR1 SGHTA, CDR2 FQGNSA. Via MiXCR, TCRdb re-called the 5' RACE reads, giving one row per CDR3 protein. The repertoire holds about 510,000 distinct CDR3 sequences, approximately 5% seen once, with under 4.5% in the top ten. This clonotype was seen ten or more times. Its matching antigen is unknown. The TCR was taken from a male donor with ankylosing spondylitis. The sample was blood, either unsorted or a sorted T cell fraction (not recorded which). This rearrangement joins TRBV7-2 to TRBJ2-1; D call uncertain. CDR3 sequence (DNA): TGTGCCAGCAGCTTAGAAAATCTACGGATTTACGGTGAGCAGTTCTTC. This sequence encodes CASSLENLRIYGEQFF.